Listed below are T cell receptor beta chains from one sample, sequenced in a study of blood T cell repertoires in COVID-19. Clones were sequenced by immunoSEQ multiplex PCR, and TCRdb holds only the in-frame ones, with some missing. The data hold under 100,000 clones, with over 75% observed a single time. Sequencing was carried out using peripheral blood. The receptors derive from a human donor in a cohort sampled during active COVID-19. Each CDR3 is given with its conserved first and last residue. Fields, in order: clone size, V gene, J gene, D gene, CDR3 DNA, CDR3 protein. A D gene is named only where the DNA matches it firmly. Size values are once, few and many counts, or a class for expanded clones, and some rows have none.

>.|TRBV7-9|TRBJ2-5|.
TGTGCCAGCAGCTCACTAACCGCTGGGTACCAAGAGACCCAGTACTTC
CASSSLTAGYQETQYF
>.|TRBV4-1|TRBJ1-2|.
TGCGCCAGCAGCCCCGGAGGAGTGAACTATGGCTACACCTTC
CASSPGGVNYGYTF
>.|TRBV7-6|TRBJ2-5|.
TGTGCCAGCAGCTTGGGCGGGGAACAAGAGACCCAGTACTTC
CASSLGGEQETQYF
>once|TRBV19|TRBJ2-3|.
TGTGCCAGTAGTATGGGCGAGATCGCCACAGATACGCAGTATTTT
CASSMGEIATDTQYF
>.|TRBV7-9|TRBJ1-1|TRBD1
TGTGCCACCGGACAGGCCGGTCGGACTGAAGCTTTCTTT
CATGQAGRTEAFF
>.|TRBV12-5|TRBJ2-3|TRBD1
TGTGCTAGTGGCTCGCCTGTGGACAGGGCCATCACAGATACGCAGTATTTT
CASGSPVDRAITDTQYF
>.|TRBV10-2|TRBJ2-5|TRBD1
TGCGCCGCGCCACAGGGGTACCAAGAGACCCAGTACTTC
CAAPQGYQETQYF
>.|TRBV9|TRBJ2-2|TRBD2
TGTGCCAGCAGCGTAAGGTCTAGCGGGGGGGCCGGGGAGCTGTTTTTT
CASSVRSSGGAGELFF
>.|TRBV5-4|TRBJ1-3|.
TGTGCCAGCAGCTTGGCAGGGTCCTTTATCAACACCATATATTTT
CASSLAGSFINTIYF
>.|TRBV29-1|TRBJ2-2|TRBD1
TGCAGCGTGCTGGGACAGGGCTACACCGGGGAGCTGTTTTTT
CSVLGQGYTGELFF
>.|TRBV18|TRBJ1-2|.
TGTGCCAGCTCACCACTCGACACAGGGAAGAGGGGAAGTGGCTACACCTTC
CASSPLDTGKRGSGYTF
>once|TRBV2|TRBJ2-1|.
TGTGCCAGCAGTGCCAGGGGGGCCCGGGGTGAAGAGCAGTTCTTC
CASSARGARGEEQFF
>.|TRBV7-7|TRBJ2-3|.
TGTGCCAGCAGCTTAGAATACGAACCACCAACCGGTACAGATACGCAGTATTTT
CASSLEYEPPTGTDTQYF
>once|TRBV19|TRBJ1-1|TRBD1
TGTGCCAGTCGACAGGGAAGGGGGACTGAAGCTTTCTTT
CASRQGRGTEAFF
>.|TRBV9|TRBJ2-1|TRBD2
TGTGCCAGCAGCGTAGCCGGGACTAGCGGGCCCAATGAGCAGTTCTTC
CASSVAGTSGPNEQFF
>.|TRBV25-1|TRBJ1-1|TRBD1
TGTGCCAGCAGTGAAGGAGGGGGCCGTACTGAAGCTTTCTTT
CASSEGGGRTEAFF
>.|TRBV15|TRBJ1-1|.
TGTGCCACCAGCAGAGATGTCAGGGGTGAAGCTTTCTTT
CATSRDVRGEAFF
>.|TRBV7-9|TRBJ1-2|TRBD1
TGTGCCAGCAGCTTAGGACAGGGGGCCGATGGCTACACCTTC
CASSLGQGADGYTF
>.|TRBV4-2|TRBJ2-1|.
TGTGCCAGCAGCCCTGAGGTGGGGGGTTACAATGAGCAGTTCTTC
CASSPEVGGYNEQFF
>.|TRBV4-1|TRBJ1-3|.
TGCGCCAGCAGCCAAGGTATTAGGTCCTCAGGTCACTCTGGAAACACCATATATTTT
CASSQGIRSSGHSGNTIYF
>.|TRBV25-1|TRBJ1-2|TRBD1
TGTGCCAGCAGTGACCCCTCACAGGGGATTCTCGATGGCTACACCTTC
CASSDPSQGILDGYTF
>.|TRBV28|TRBJ2-3|.
TGTGCCAGCAGTTTGGCCACAGATACGCAGTATTTT
CASSLATDTQYF
>.|TRBV27|TRBJ2-7|.
TGTGCCAGCAGTTTAAGAAGGGGCTACGAGCAGTACTTC
CASSLRRGYEQYF
>.|TRBV6-5|TRBJ1-2|TRBD1
TGTGCCAGCAGGTATCGGAGACAGGGGAATAGCGGCTACACCTTC
CASRYRRQGNSGYTF
>once|TRBV2|TRBJ1-2|TRBD1
TGTGCCAGCAACAGGGGCCTTGGCTACACCTTC
CASNRGLGYTF
>.|TRBV11-2|TRBJ1-2|.
TGTGCCAGCAGCTCCAGAGCACAGGCACGGGGCTACACCTTC
CASSSRAQARGYTF
>once|TRBV3-1/TRBV3-2|TRBJ1-2|TRBD1
TGTGCCAGCAGCCAAGGGGGACAGAGCTATGGCTACACCTTC
CASSQGGQSYGYTF
>.|TRBV27|TRBJ1-1|TRBD1
TGTGCCAGCAGAAGGACAGGGGAAACTGAAGCTTTCTTT
CASRRTGETEAFF
>.|TRBV5-1|TRBJ2-2|.
TGCGCCAGCAGCCGGAGATCGAACACCGGGGAGCTGTTTTTT
CASSRRSNTGELFF
>.|TRBV28|TRBJ1-2|TRBD1
TGTGCCAGCAGTCTACGACAGGGTGGCTACACCTTC
CASSLRQGGYTF
>.|TRBV30|TRBJ2-1|.
TGTGCCTGGAGTGTAGGGGGAATGCTCAACAATGAGCAGTTCTTC
CAWSVGGMLNNEQFF
>.|TRBV27|TRBJ1-4|.
TGTGCCAGCAGTTTAAATTTCTACCCCGATGAAAAACTGTTTTTT
CASSLNFYPDEKLFF
>.|TRBV6-5|TRBJ2-7|TRBD1
TGTGCCAGCAGGACGACAGGGGGCTCCTACGAGCAGTACTTC
CASRTTGGSYEQYF
>.|TRBV19|TRBJ1-6|TRBD1
TGTGCCAGTAGTAACCGCGGACAGGGAAGTTCACCCCTCCACTTT
CASSNRGQGSSPLHF
>.|TRBV5-1|TRBJ1-4|TRBD1
TGCGCCAGCAGCCTAAAGGGGGGACAGGTTAATGAAAAACTGTTTTTT
CASSLKGGQVNEKLFF
>.|TRBV6-5|TRBJ1-5|.
TGTGCCAGCAGAGCCGGGACAAATAGCAATCAGCCCCAGCATTTT
CASRAGTNSNQPQHF
>.|TRBV19|TRBJ1-2|.
TGTGCCAGTAGTCCCCGGGACTATGGCTACACCTTC
CASSPRDYGYTF
>.|TRBV5-4|TRBJ2-2|.
TGTGCCAGCTTCGAAGAACGGGGAGACACCGGGGAGCTGTTTTTT
CASFEERGDTGELFF
>.|TRBV7-2|TRBJ2-7|TRBD2
TGTGCCAGCAGCTTAGCGGGGGATCTAGCGGCTGACGAGCAGTACTTC
CASSLAGDLAADEQYF
>.|TRBV7-9|TRBJ1-1|.
TGTGCCAGCAGCTCGGGGGGGACCACTGAAGCTTTCTTT
CASSSGGTTEAFF
>once|TRBV7-2|TRBJ1-1|.
TGTGCCAGCAGCGGCATGGAGGTAACTGAAGCTTTCTTT
CASSGMEVTEAFF